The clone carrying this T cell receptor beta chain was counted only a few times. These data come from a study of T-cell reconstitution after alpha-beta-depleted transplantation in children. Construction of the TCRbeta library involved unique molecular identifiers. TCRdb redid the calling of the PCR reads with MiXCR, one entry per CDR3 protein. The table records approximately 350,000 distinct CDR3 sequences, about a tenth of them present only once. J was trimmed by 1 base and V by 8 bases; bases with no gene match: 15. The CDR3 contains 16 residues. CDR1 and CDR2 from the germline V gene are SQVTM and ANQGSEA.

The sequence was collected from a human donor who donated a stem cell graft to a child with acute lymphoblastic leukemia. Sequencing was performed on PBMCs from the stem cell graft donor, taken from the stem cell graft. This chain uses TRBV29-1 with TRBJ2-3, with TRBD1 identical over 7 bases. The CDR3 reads CSTRDSSLVGTDTQYF. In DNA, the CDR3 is TGCAGCACTCGGGACAGCTCCCTCGTGGGCACAGATACGCAGTATTTT.